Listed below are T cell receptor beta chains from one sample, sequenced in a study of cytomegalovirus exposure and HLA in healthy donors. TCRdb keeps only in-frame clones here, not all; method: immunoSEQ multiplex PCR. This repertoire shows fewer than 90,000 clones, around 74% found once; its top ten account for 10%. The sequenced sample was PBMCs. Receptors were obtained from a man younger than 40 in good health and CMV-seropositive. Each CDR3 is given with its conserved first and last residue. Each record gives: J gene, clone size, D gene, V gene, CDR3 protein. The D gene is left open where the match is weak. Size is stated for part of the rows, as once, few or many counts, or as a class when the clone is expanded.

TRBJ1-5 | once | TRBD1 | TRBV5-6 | CASSFTGTGGHQPQHF
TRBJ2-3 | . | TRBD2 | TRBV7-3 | CASSLRGGVTDTQYF
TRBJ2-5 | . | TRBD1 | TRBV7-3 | CASSFRTGETQYF
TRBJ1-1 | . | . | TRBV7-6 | CASSLPGGTEAFF
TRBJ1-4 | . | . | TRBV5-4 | CASSSTVETNEKLFF
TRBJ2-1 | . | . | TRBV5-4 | CASSFSSGDNEQFF
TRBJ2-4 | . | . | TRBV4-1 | CASSQRGGDIQYF
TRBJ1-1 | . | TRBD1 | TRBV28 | CASRSPTGGTEAFF
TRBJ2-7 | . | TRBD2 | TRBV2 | CASKASGGGGGSYEQYF
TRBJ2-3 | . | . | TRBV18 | CASSPPATDTQYF
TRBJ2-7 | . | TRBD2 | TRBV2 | CASRPVSGAYEQYF
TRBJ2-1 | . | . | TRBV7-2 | CASSLATAYNEQFF
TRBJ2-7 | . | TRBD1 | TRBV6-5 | CASSQDRASYEQYF
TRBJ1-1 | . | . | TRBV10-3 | CAIRWGQNTEAFF